This T cell receptor (beta chain) was profiled in a study of blood T cell repertoires in COVID-19. Overall study context: COVID-19 samples collected from the United States, Italy and Spain covered acute and convalescent phases.

Original handling: Estimation of nucleated cell counts relied on the amplification of reference gene primers. Assay: immunoSEQ multiplex PCR; the TCRdb copy retains only in-frame clones and omits some. V, J and clone size are those of that table, while D and trimming were read from the DNA. Of a few hundred thousand clones listed, 85% are singletons. The CDR3 is 16 amino acids. Germline CDR1 and CDR2: SGDLS and YYNGEE. The V segment lost 0 bases and the J segment 7 bases; nucleotides outside the gene matches: 6. Participants were placed into cohorts based on the clinical history they reported. Recovered participants had two consecutive negative NP/OP PCR tests, healthcare professional clearance, or symptom resolution.

The sample comprised PBMCs or T cells enriched from blood (not recorded which). This TCR came from a man aged 35-49 years who had recovered from COVID-19. The rearrangement joins TRBV9 to TRBJ2-1; 11 positions agree with TRBD2. The CDR3 DNA reads as TGTGCCAGCAGCGTAGCGGTAGCGGGGGGGGGAAATGAGCAGTTCTTC. Translated: CASSVAVAGGGNEQFF.